This is a list of T cell receptor beta chains from one sample in a study of T cell repertoires in cytomegalovirus infection. MiXCR, run by TCRdb on the reads, gives a single entry per CDR3 protein. The sample has about 740,000 distinct CDR3 sequences; less than 40% are singletons. The material sequenced was PBMCs. Receptors were obtained from a human donor in good health (CMV status not recorded). Some clones in this sample may be carry-over from other donors' samples. Both conserved end residues are part of each CDR3. D genes are given only for firm matches. A row's size may be missing; if present it is once, few, many or a size class.

d_gene,j_gene,v_gene,abundance,CDR3nt,CDR3aa
-,TRBJ2-6,TRBV6-2/TRBV6-3,many,TGTGCCAGCAGTAAATCTGGGGCCAACGTCCTGACTTTC,CASSKSGANVLTF
-,TRBJ1-3,TRBV29-1,-,TGCAGCGTTCGGGCTGCTCCCTCTGGAAACACCATATATTTT,CSVRAAPSGNTIYF
-,TRBJ1-2,TRBV7-4,-,TGTGCCAGCAGCTTAGATCAGGAAGTGGTTAACTATGGCTACACCTTC,CASSLDQEVVNYGYTF
-,TRBJ1-4,TRBV6-1,-,TGTGCCAGCAGTGAAGGGGGTTGGACGACTAATGAAAAACTGTTTTTT,CASSEGGWTTNEKLFF
TRBD1,TRBJ1-1,TRBV19,-,TGTGCCAGTAGTAACCCCGGGACAGGGGACACTGAAGCTTTCTTT,CASSNPGTGDTEAFF
TRBD1,TRBJ2-5,TRBV5-1,once,TGCGCCAGCAGCTTGGTCGGGACAGGGGTCGGTTGGACGAGGGAGACCCAGTACTTC,CASSLVGTGVGWTRETQYF
-,TRBJ1-1,TRBV28,-,TGTGCCAGCAGTAAGCGAGGAGGGCCCGCCCCAATCGGCACTGAAGCTTTCTTT,CASSKRGGPAPIGTEAFF
-,TRBJ2-7,TRBV7-2,-,TGTGCCATCAGCTTAGATCCTGGGGTCGTACCTGTCTTC,CAISLDPGVVPVF
TRBD1,TRBJ2-7,TRBV19,-,TGTGCCAGTAGTTTGGGACAGGGGGCAGGTTTCTACGAGCAGTACTTC,CASSLGQGAGFYEQYF
TRBD1,TRBJ2-3,TRBV27,-,TGTGCCAGCAGGCCTTGGGACAGGCGCACAGATACGCAGTATTTT,CASRPWDRRTDTQYF
TRBD2,TRBJ2-3,TRBV11-2,-,TGTGCCAGCAGCCTCAGGGGCACAGCGGGAGGGAATAAGGCAGATACGCAGTATTTT,CASSLRGTAGGNKADTQYF
-,TRBJ2-1,TRBV20-1,few,TGCAGTGCCTTTCCTGACCGTAGCTCCTACAATGAGCAGTTCTTC,CSAFPDRSSYNEQFF
-,TRBJ2-3,TRBV19,-,TGTGCCAGTAGTATCGGCTCCCGATCTTCCACAGATACGCAGTATTTT,CASSIGSRSSTDTQYF
-,TRBJ1-3,TRBV18,-,TGTGCCACCTCACGGGACTACTCCTCTGGAAACACCATATATTTT,CATSRDYSSGNTIYF
-,TRBJ1-5,TRBV19,-,TGTGCCAGTAGTATGGTCGCAGGCAATCAGCCCCAGCATTTT,CASSMVAGNQPQHF
-,TRBJ2-2,TRBV20-1,-,TGCAGTGCTAGAGATCACACCGCTGAGCTGTTTTTT,CSARDHTAELFF
-,TRBJ2-7,TRBV18,-,TGTGCCAGCTCACCACCCCCCCAGGGTCAGCAGTACTTC,CASSPPPQGQQYF
TRBD2,TRBJ2-5,TRBV3-1,-,TGTGCCAGCAGCTACCTAGCGGGGGGTCAAGAGACCCAGTACTTC,CASSYLAGGQETQYF
TRBD1,TRBJ2-7,TRBV29-1,-,TGCAGCGTTGAGGACAGGGGTGACCCCTACGAGCAGTACTTC,CSVEDRGDPYEQYF
TRBD2,TRBJ2-6,TRBV12-3/TRBV12-4,-,TGTGCCAGCAGTTGGGCGAGCGGGACCTCTGGGGCCAACGTCCTGACTTTC,CASSWASGTSGANVLTF
-,TRBJ2-7,TRBV19,few,TGTGCCAGTAGGAGGGGGTCTGACGGATACTACGAGCAGTACTTC,CASRRGSDGYYEQYF
TRBD1,TRBJ2-7,TRBV5-3,-,TGTGCCAGCAGCTTGGGACAGGGCGTGCGGTACGAGCAGTACTTC,CASSLGQGVRYEQYF
TRBD1,TRBJ2-5,TRBV9,-,TGTGCCAGCAGCGGGGCGGGACAGGGATTTGAGACCCAGTACTTC,CASSGAGQGFETQYF
TRBD2,TRBJ2-1,TRBV12-3/TRBV12-4,few,TGTGCCAGCGGGAAGCGGGAGAGGAGCGATGAGCAGTTCTTC,CASGKRERSDEQFF
TRBD2,TRBJ2-3,TRBV28,few,TGTGCCAGCAGTTTCCGACTAGCGGGATACACGCAGTATTTT,CASSFRLAGYTQYF
-,TRBJ1-6,TRBV12-3/TRBV12-4,-,TGTGCCAGTAAAAGTTCCTATAATTCACCCCTCCACTTT,CASKSSYNSPLHF
-,TRBJ1-2,TRBV7-2,few,TGTGCCAGCAGCCGCGGGAGCGGCTACACCTTC,CASSRGSGYTF